This T cell receptor (beta chain) was identified in a study of brain T cells in children with intractable seizures. This CDR3 has 13 amino acids. The germline CDR1 and CDR2 sequences are SGHNT and YYREEE (reference sequence). V was pared by 4 bases and J by 8 bases, with 15 bases between. On this clone: The antigen is undetermined.

Sequencing was performed with immunoSEQ multiplex PCR; in TCRdb, only in-frame clones are kept and a portion is missing. The sample comprises hundreds of thousands of clones, about 93% of which are singletons, and about 6% rests with the top ten. Study-wide points: Pre-surgery blood may have been undersampled, hiding some clones. Patients' HCMV serostatus was unknown; virus specificity rests on CDR3 similarity alone.

The time point denotes: blood from clinic visit 5 months post-surgery; TSC patient then seizure free. Sequencing was limited to surgery cases with top T cell transcript signatures in brain tissue. Pre-surgery treatment included at least one anti-epileptic drug. The sample here was peripheral blood, taken about 5 months after surgery. The sequence came from a boy under two years old with tuberous sclerosis and intractable seizures. The V gene is TRBV5-4, the J gene TRBJ1-2; D unclear. CDR3 bases: TGTGCCAGCAGCCCGTTGGGGTTAGGGGGCTACACCTTC. Translated: CASSPLGLGGYTF. The variable domain in full, with the rest retrieved from reference TRBV5-4 and TRBJ1-2, is ETGVTQSPTHLIKTRGQQVTLRCSSQSGHNTVSWYQQALGQGPQFIFQYYREEENGRGNFPPRFSGLQFPNYSSELNVNALELDDSALYLCASSPLGLGGYTFGSGTRLTVV.